Listed below are T cell receptor beta chains from one sample, sequenced in a study of radiotherapy plus CTLA-4 blockade in lung cancer. The repertoire was sequenced with immunoSEQ multiplex PCR; TCRdb's copy has only in-frame clones and lacks some. Altogether about 45,000 clones are present, 73% being singletons, with the ten largest covering roughly 4%. The material was peripheral blood, obtained from a patient treated with radiotherapy plus ipilimumab. The receptor source for this set is a human donor with non-small cell lung cancer who had a complete response to radiotherapy plus ipilimumab. The CDR3 runs from the conserved cysteine through the conserved F or W. A D gene is named only where the DNA matches it firmly. A clone size is listed for some rows: how often the clone was seen (once, few, many), or a class if it is expanded.

d_call	j_call	clone_size	v_call	cdr3_aa	cdr3_nt
TRBD2	TRBJ2-2	NA	TRBV5-1	CASSLAASGVGELFF	TGCGCCAGCAGCTTGGCGGCTAGCGGGGTCGGGGAGCTGTTTTTT
TRBD1	TRBJ1-5	NA	TRBV18	CASSPDRGGNQPQHF	TGTGCCAGCTCACCGGACAGGGGGGGCAATCAGCCCCAGCATTTT
TRBD1	TRBJ2-7	few	TRBV18	CASSPGTGSLEQYF	TGTGCCAGCTCACCAGGGACAGGGTCTCTCGAGCAGTACTTC
NA	TRBJ1-5	NA	TRBV29-1	CSVEEGRGQPQHF	TGCAGCGTTGAAGAGGGTCGCGGTCAGCCCCAGCATTTT
NA	TRBJ2-1	NA	TRBV10-1	CASSESSRGDEQFF	TGCGCCAGCAGTGAGTCGAGTCGCGGTGATGAGCAGTTCTTC
TRBD1	TRBJ2-2	NA	TRBV29-1	CSVEGGRTGTNTGELFF	TGCAGCGTTGAAGGGGGCAGGACAGGGACGAACACCGGGGAGCTGTTTTTT
TRBD1	TRBJ2-5	NA	TRBV5-1	CASSLGGTGSGETQYF	TGCGCCAGCAGCTTGGGGGGGACAGGGAGTGGAGAGACCCAGTACTTC
NA	TRBJ2-7	few	TRBV19	CAIGIKPVAFYEQYF	TGTGCCATCGGGATCAAACCGGTTGCGTTTTACGAGCAGTACTTC
NA	TRBJ2-7	NA	TRBV6-5	CASTRLRGTYEQYF	TGTGCCAGCACCCGACTCCGGGGAACCTACGAGCAGTACTTC
NA	TRBJ1-6	NA	TRBV5-1	CASSPQGLSSYNSPLHF	TGCGCCAGCAGCCCCCAGGGGCTGAGCTCCTATAATTCACCCCTCCACTTT
TRBD1	TRBJ2-3	few	TRBV9	CASSIQGAPDTQYF	TGTGCCAGCAGCATACAGGGGGCCCCAGATACGCAGTATTTT
NA	TRBJ1-4	few	TRBV7-9	CASSLVRGKLFF	TGTGCCAGCAGCTTAGTAAGAGGAAAACTGTTTTTT
TRBD1	TRBJ2-7	few	TRBV10-3	CAISDPDRGTYEQYF	TGTGCCATCAGTGACCCCGACAGGGGAACCTACGAGCAGTACTTC
NA	TRBJ2-2	NA	TRBV7-2	CASSPTGPTGELFF	TGTGCCAGCAGCCCAACAGGGCCCACCGGGGAGCTGTTTTTT
NA	TRBJ1-2	NA	TRBV11-2	CASSLGQTRNYGYTF	TGTGCCAGCAGCTTAGGACAGACTAGGAACTATGGCTACACCTTC
NA	TRBJ2-5	NA	TRBV7-2	CASSLVGGAKVETQYF	TGTGCCAGCAGCTTAGTGGGCGGGGCCAAAGTGGAGACCCAGTACTTC
TRBD2	TRBJ2-7	NA	TRBV28	CASSLSTSGRFYEQYF	TGTGCCAGCAGTTTATCTACTAGCGGGAGGTTCTACGAGCAGTACTTC
NA	TRBJ2-7	NA	TRBV28	CASSDSGTSKPYEQYF	TGTGCCAGCAGCGACTCCGGGACATCGAAACCCTACGAGCAGTACTTC
NA	TRBJ2-1	few	TRBV7-2	CASSLERGNEQFF	TGTGCCAGCAGCTTGGAAAGGGGCAATGAGCAGTTCTTC
NA	TRBJ2-7	NA	TRBV7-6	CASGQTESSYEQYF	TGTGCCAGCGGACAGACAGAAAGCTCCTACGAGCAGTACTTC
TRBD1	TRBJ1-1	NA	TRBV7-8	CASSRPTGANTEAFF	TGTGCCAGCAGTAGACCGACAGGGGCGAACACTGAAGCTTTCTTT
NA	TRBJ2-1	NA	TRBV4-2	CASSQASAYYNEQFF	TGTGCCAGCAGCCAAGCTAGCGCATACTACAATGAGCAGTTCTTC
TRBD1	TRBJ1-2	NA	TRBV19	CASSLGQGRSGNYGYTF	TGTGCCAGTAGTCTGGGACAGGGGAGATCGGGGAACTATGGCTACACCTTC
NA	TRBJ2-1	NA	TRBV18	CASSVYPNEQFF	TGTGCCAGCTCAGTCTACCCTAATGAGCAGTTCTTC
NA	TRBJ1-1	NA	TRBV28	CASSLGRLGRTEAFF	TGTGCCAGCAGTTTAGGAAGACTCGGCCGGACTGAAGCTTTCTTT
NA	TRBJ1-2	NA	TRBV28	CASRPRQSDYGYTF	TGTGCCAGCAGACCCCGACAGAGTGACTATGGCTACACCTTC
NA	TRBJ1-5	once	TRBV28	CASSLSGQPQHF	TGTGCCAGCAGTTTGAGCGGACAGCCCCAGCATTTT
TRBD1	TRBJ2-7	few	TRBV10-3	CAISGGQGTSYEQYF	TGTGCCATCAGTGGGGGACAGGGGACCTCCTACGAGCAGTACTTC